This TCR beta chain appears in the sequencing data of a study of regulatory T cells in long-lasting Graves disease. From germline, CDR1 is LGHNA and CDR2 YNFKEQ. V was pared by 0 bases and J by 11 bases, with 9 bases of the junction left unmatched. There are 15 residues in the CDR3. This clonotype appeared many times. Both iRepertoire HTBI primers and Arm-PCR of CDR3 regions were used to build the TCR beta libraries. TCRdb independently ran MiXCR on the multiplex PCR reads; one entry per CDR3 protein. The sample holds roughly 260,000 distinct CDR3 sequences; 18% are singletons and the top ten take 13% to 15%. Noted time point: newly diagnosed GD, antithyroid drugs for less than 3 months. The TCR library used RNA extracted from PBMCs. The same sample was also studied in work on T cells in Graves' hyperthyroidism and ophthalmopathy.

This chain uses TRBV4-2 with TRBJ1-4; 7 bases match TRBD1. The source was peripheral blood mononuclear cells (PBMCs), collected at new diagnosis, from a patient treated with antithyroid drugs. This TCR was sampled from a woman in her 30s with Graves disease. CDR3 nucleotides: TGTGCCAGCAGCCAAGACCCCCCCCGGGACAGCAAACTGTTTTTT. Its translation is CASSQDPPRDSKLFF.